Sequencing of this TCR beta chain was carried out in a study of blood T cell repertoires in COVID-19. TCRdb keeps only in-frame clones here, not all; method: immunoSEQ multiplex PCR. The table has about 64,000 clones, about nine tenths seen once. The sequence was collected from a woman of 80 years or more with active COVID-19. What was sequenced was peripheral blood.

The CDR3 DNA follows: TGCGCCAGCAGCTTGGTACCGGGGCAGCCCCAGCATTTT. Protein: CASSLVPGQPQHF. The chain joins TRBV5-1 to TRBJ1-5; D unclear. The CDR3 length is 13 residues. V lost 0 bases, J lost 7 bases, and 8 bases lay in between. CDR1 is SGHRS and CDR2 is YFSETQ in the germline V gene.